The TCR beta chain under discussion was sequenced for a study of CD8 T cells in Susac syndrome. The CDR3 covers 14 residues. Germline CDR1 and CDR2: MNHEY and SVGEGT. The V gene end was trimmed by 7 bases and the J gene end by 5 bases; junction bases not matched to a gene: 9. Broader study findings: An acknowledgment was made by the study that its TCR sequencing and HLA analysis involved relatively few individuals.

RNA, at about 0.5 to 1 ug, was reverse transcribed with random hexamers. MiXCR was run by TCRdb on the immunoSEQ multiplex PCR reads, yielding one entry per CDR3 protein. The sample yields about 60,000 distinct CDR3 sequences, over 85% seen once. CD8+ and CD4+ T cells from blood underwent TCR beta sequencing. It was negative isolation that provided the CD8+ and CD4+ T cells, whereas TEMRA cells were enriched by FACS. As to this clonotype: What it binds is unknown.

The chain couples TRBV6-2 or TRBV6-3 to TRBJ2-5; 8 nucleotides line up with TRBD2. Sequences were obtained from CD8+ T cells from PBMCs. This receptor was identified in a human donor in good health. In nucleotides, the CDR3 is TGTGCCAGCACTAAAGGCGGGGGGCGGGAGACCCAGTACTTC. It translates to CASTKGGGRETQYF.